A selection of T cell receptor beta chains follows, all from one sample in a study of cytomegalovirus exposure and HLA in healthy donors. The repertoire was sequenced with immunoSEQ multiplex PCR; TCRdb's copy has only in-frame clones and lacks some. The sample has 200,000 to 250,000 clones, about 85% seen once; the top ten hold 1.3%. Sequences were obtained from PBMCs. The receptors originated from a human donor in good health. Both conserved end residues are part of each CDR3. The order of the fields is clone size, V gene, J gene, D gene, CDR3 DNA, CDR3 protein. A D gene is named only where the DNA matches it firmly. The size of a clone is reported for some rows only, either as once, few or many, or as a class for expanded clones.

-	TRBV20-1	TRBJ2-5	-	TGCAGTGCTAGTAGTCAAGAGACCCAGTACTTC	CSASSQETQYF
-	TRBV7-9	TRBJ2-3	TRBD1	TGTGCCAGCAGCCTCGGACAGGCATCTAGCACAGATACGCAGTATTTT	CASSLGQASSTDTQYF
-	TRBV5-3	TRBJ2-1	TRBD2	TGTGCCAGAAGCCCATGCCCCCGGAGGGCGGGAGAAGGATACAATGAGCAGTTCTTC	CARSPCPRRAGEGYNEQFF
-	TRBV7-9	TRBJ2-1	-	TGTGCCAGCAGCTTAGGCGGGAATTACAATGAGCAGTTCTTC	CASSLGGNYNEQFF
-	TRBV15	TRBJ2-5	TRBD2	TGTGCCACCAGCGCAAGACTAGCGGGTCAAGAGACCCAGTACTTC	CATSARLAGQETQYF
-	TRBV19	TRBJ2-5	TRBD1	TGTGCCAGTAGTATAACGCGGACAGGTGGCGAGACCCAGTACTTC	CASSITRTGGETQYF
-	TRBV5-1	TRBJ2-7	TRBD2	TGCGCCAGCAGCGCCGGGACTAGCAAATCCTACGAGCAGTACTTC	CASSAGTSKSYEQYF
-	TRBV6-5	TRBJ2-5	-	TGTGCCAGCAGTTACTCGCAGGGGTGGGGGGAGACCCAGTACTTC	CASSYSQGWGETQYF
-	TRBV19	TRBJ2-2	-	TGTGCCAGTAGTCAACAGGGTACCGGGGAGCTGTTTTTT	CASSQQGTGELFF
-	TRBV5-1	TRBJ2-4	-	TGCGCCACGAGTTTGGGGGGTGCCAAAAACATTCAGTACTTC	CATSLGGAKNIQYF
once	TRBV25-1	TRBJ1-1	-	TGTGCCAGCGGGGGCCGGATGAACACTGAAGCTTTCTTT	CASGGRMNTEAFF
-	TRBV27	TRBJ2-5	TRBD2	TGTGCCAGCAGTCTATCCCCTACCGGGACTAGCGGGATTCCCACGACCCAGTACTTC	CASSLSPTGTSGIPTTQYF
-	TRBV7-9	TRBJ1-1	-	TGTTCCAGCAGCCACAGGAACACTGAAGCTTTCTTT	CSSSHRNTEAFF
-	TRBV27	TRBJ2-7	TRBD2	TGTGCCAGCAGTTTGGGAGGGGCGGAGCAGTACTTC	CASSLGGAEQYF
-	TRBV6-5	TRBJ2-1	TRBD2	TGTGCCAGCTCGATGGGGGTAGCGGGAGAGAATGAGCAGTTCTTC	CASSMGVAGENEQFF
-	TRBV9	TRBJ2-7	TRBD2	TGTGCCAGCAGCGTAGACGAGCGGGAGGGCCACGAGCAGTACTTC	CASSVDEREGHEQYF
-	TRBV19	TRBJ2-7	TRBD1	TGTGCCAGTAGTATTACTAATTGGGACAGGGTCCCCTACGAGCAGTACTTC	CASSITNWDRVPYEQYF
-	TRBV6-5	TRBJ1-1	-	TGTGCCAGCAGTTACCCTCCCCCCAGGGTGGGGGCTTTCTTT	CASSYPPPRVGAFF
few	TRBV7-9	TRBJ1-4	-	TGTGCCAGCAGCTTCGCCTCGACAGCCCTTAATGAAAAACTGTTTTTT	CASSFASTALNEKLFF
-	TRBV5-1	TRBJ2-1	-	TGCGCCAGCAGCTTGGCCAGGTCCGGGAACAATGAGCAGTTCTTC	CASSLARSGNNEQFF
-	TRBV7-9	TRBJ1-3	-	TGTTCCAGCAGCTTAGCGGAGAGCTCTGGAAACACCATATATTTT	CSSSLAESSGNTIYF
-	TRBV5-1	TRBJ2-3	-	TGCGCCAGCAGCTTGGCGTATGCCACAGGGAACACAGATACGCAGTATTTT	CASSLAYATGNTDTQYF
-	TRBV2	TRBJ1-2	-	TGTGCCAGCAGTGTCCGGGTCGGAAACTATGGCTACACCTTC	CASSVRVGNYGYTF
-	TRBV5-1	TRBJ2-7	TRBD2	TGCGCCAGCAGCTTTCGGGGGGGGCGGGGGACTTCGAACTCCTACGAGCAGTACTTC	CASSFRGGRGTSNSYEQYF
-	TRBV28	TRBJ1-2	-	TGTGCCAGCAGTTTAAGGGGCGAAGCTAACTATGGCTACACCTTC	CASSLRGEANYGYTF
-	TRBV27	TRBJ2-1	-	TGTGCCAGCAGTCCCACGCCTACTAGCACGGGTGAGCAGTTCTTC	CASSPTPTSTGEQFF
-	TRBV5-1	TRBJ2-7	TRBD2	TGCGCCAGCAGCTTGAGCCTAGCGGGGTCCTACGAGCAGTACTTC	CASSLSLAGSYEQYF
-	TRBV13	TRBJ2-3	TRBD2	TGTGCCAGCAGCGTCGGGACTAGCGGAGTGGTGGATACGCAGTATTTT	CASSVGTSGVVDTQYF
-	TRBV2	TRBJ2-7	-	TGTGCCAGCAGTGACAAAGCGGAGAGCTACGAGCAGTACTTC	CASSDKAESYEQYF
few	TRBV19	TRBJ1-2	-	TGTGCCAGTAGTATACAGGGAACCCCTAACTATGGCTACACCTTC	CASSIQGTPNYGYTF
-	TRBV13	TRBJ2-3	TRBD1	TGTGCCAGCTCCGTGCGGACAGGGACAGATACGCAGTATTTT	CASSVRTGTDTQYF
few	TRBV4-1	TRBJ2-7	TRBD1	TGCGCCAGCAAAGGGACAGGAGGGTACGAGCAGTACTTC	CASKGTGGYEQYF